This T cell receptor beta chain was recorded in a study of response to subunit inactivated influenza vaccine. Study-level findings and limits: Seasonal influenza vaccination, on each occasion, was suggested by the authors to recruit few new T cells.

TCRdb ran MiXCR on the RT-PCR reads and lists one entry per CDR3 protein. The data show under 800,000 distinct CDR3 sequences, with around 14% seen just once and 5.5% to 7% held by the top ten. CDR3 length: 15 residues. The germline V and J ends were trimmed by 0 bases and 10 bases, with 17 bases remaining between them. Germline V gene data show CDR1 as LGHDT and CDR2 as YNNKEL (reference sequence). This clonotype came up a few times. Its antigen is still unknown. V usage is TRBV3-1 and J usage is TRBJ2-3; D unresolved. This TCR was recovered from a man over 45 who received an inactivated influenza vaccine. Sequences were derived from PBMCs from blood, sampled 14 to 15 days before vaccination. CDR3 in DNA: TGTGCCAGCAGCCAAGATTCCTCACCCCTAGGTCCGCAGTATTTT. This translates into CASSQDSSPLGPQYF.